Listed here are 17 T cell receptor beta chains from one sample, sequenced in a study of blood T cell repertoires in COVID-19. Repertoires were generated with immunoSEQ multiplex PCR, while TCRdb's copy carries only in-frame clones and drops some. The sample has about 170,000 clones, about 86% seen once. The specimen was peripheral blood. These receptors all stem from a woman aged 60-75 years with COVID-19, enrolled during active disease.

The chain carries TRBV25-1 and TRBJ2-5; TRBD2 matches 11 bases. With V trimmed by 0 bases and J by 13 bases, 7 bases remained unmatched. This CDR3 comprises 14 residues. Germline V lookup: CDR1 MGHDK, CDR2 SYGVNS. CDR3 residues: CASSEYIAGGRLYF. In DNA form, the CDR3 reads TGTGCCAGCAGTGAATACATAGCGGGAGGGCGGTTGTACTTC.

The rearrangement links TRBV5-1 to TRBJ2-7; TRBD2 might be the D (5 bases). V lost 1 base and J 5 bases, leaving 7 bases between the germline ends. There are 12 residues in the CDR3. The germline CDR1 and CDR2 sequences are SGHRS and YFSETQ. CDR3 sequence: CASSLTGNEQYF. CDR3 sequence (DNA): TGCGCCAGCAGCTTGACGGGGAACGAGCAGTACTTC.

The chain recombines TRBV21-1 with TRBJ2-1; TRBD1 is the table's D call, not checked against the DNA. TRBV21-1 is a recognized pseudogene. The CDR3 totals 14 residues. The chain's CDR3 is CASSKSDRDNEQFF. CDR3 coding DNA: TGTGCCAGCAGCAAGTCCGACAGAGACAATGAGCAGTTCTTC.

The chain has TRBV6-2 or TRBV6-3 and TRBJ1-1; D may be TRBD1 (6 bases). Germline assignment: CDR1 MNHEY and CDR2 SVGEGT. CDR3 length: 14 amino acids. V was trimmed by 5 bases and J by 9 bases, leaving 19 bases between them. CDR3: CASSIRRQGPQAFF. For the CDR3, the DNA is TGTGCCAGCAGTATCCGCCGTCAGGGGCCCCAAGCTTTCTTT.

The chain employs TRBV25-1 and TRBJ2-7, with TRBD1 matching over 9 bases. The CDR3 covers 16 residues. J was trimmed by 2 bases and V by 1 base; bases with no gene match: 6. Germline CDR1 reads MGHDK; CDR2 reads SYGVNS. Here the CDR3 reads CASSEFRQGVTYEQYF. CDR3 nucleotide sequence: TGTGCCAGCAGTGAATTTAGACAGGGGGTGACCTACGAGCAGTACTTC.

The chain uses TRBV6-5 and TRBJ2-7; 10 positions match TRBD2. The germline V gene encodes CDR1 MNHEY and CDR2 SVGAGI. The CDR3 consists of 14 residues. J was trimmed by 2 bases and V by 7 bases; bases with no gene match: 5. The CDR3 loop is CASMVLAGAYEQYF. The CDR3 DNA sequence: TGTGCCAGCATGGTCCTAGCGGGAGCCTACGAGCAGTACTTC.

J is TRBJ2-3 and V is TRBV28; D is perhaps TRBD2 (6 bases). This CDR3 spans 15 amino acids. V was pared by 3 bases and J by 6 bases, with 16 bases between. The germline gives CDR1 MDHEN, CDR2 SYDVKM. CDR3 protein: CASSFTTNGGDTQYF. CDR3 DNA sequence: TGTGCCAGCAGTTTTACGACAAACGGAGGGGATACGCAGTATTTT.

V usage is TRBV5-4 and J usage is TRBJ2-3; 10 bases are a match to TRBD2. The CDR3 is 15 residues long. V dropped 2 bases and J dropped 7; count of bases not matched to a gene: 7. Looked up from germline, CDR1 is SGHNT and CDR2 is YYREEE (reference sequence). CDR3 loop: CASSFQAGGPYTQYF. CDR3 nucleotide sequence: TGTGCCAGCAGCTTCCAAGCGGGAGGGCCTTATACGCAGTATTTT.

This chain connects TRBV15 to TRBJ2-7, with a tentative D call TRBD2 (7 bases). The CDR3 runs to 15 residues. Looked up from germline, CDR1 is LNHNV and CDR2 is YYDKDF (reference sequence). V lost 0 bases and J 6 bases, leaving 15 bases between the germline ends. The CDR3 region is CATSRDRGLGGEQYF. CDR3 DNA: TGTGCCACCAGCAGAGATCGAGGACTAGGGGGCGAGCAGTACTTC.

The chain employs TRBV25-1 and TRBJ1-1, with D perhaps matching TRBD1 (5 bases). Germline CDR1 MGHDK, CDR2 SYGVNS. The ends were cut back, 0 bases at V and 6 bases at J, with 11 bases in the middle. This CDR3 is built from 14 residues. The DNA of the CDR3 is TGTGCCAGCAGTGAATACGGACAATTGGCTGAAGCTTTCTTT. It encodes CASSEYGQLAEAFF.

The V and J genes are TRBV5-4 and TRBJ2-1; TRBD2 matches 12 bases. The junction had 4 bases not matched to a gene; V was cut back by 4 bases and J by 5 bases. The CDR3 contains 15 residues. CDR1 and CDR2 (germline): SGHNT, YYREEE (reference sequence). The CDR3 nucleotides are TGTGCCAGCAGCGGGGGACTAGCGGGCGACAATGAGCAGTTCTTC. This codes for CASSGGLAGDNEQFF.

The V call is TRBV4-2, the J call TRBJ2-7; 14 bases match TRBD2. V trimming: 0 bases; J trimming: 4 bases; junction bases outside the gene matches: 11. CDR3 length: 19 amino acids. Per the germline V gene, CDR1 is LGHNA and CDR2 is YNFKEQ. The CDR3 nucleotides read TGTGCCAGCAGCCAAGATGAGGGGACTAGCGGGAGAAGCCCTTACGAGCAGTACTTC. Residues: CASSQDEGTSGRSPYEQYF.

The table lists this clone with a few counts. This chain joins TRBV12-3 or TRBV12-4 and TRBJ1-2, with D unresolved. V shed 3 bases and J shed 8 bases, with 13 bases lying between them. The CDR3 spans 13 residues. CDR3 nucleotide sequence: TGTGCCAGCAGTTTCCGGAGGGCCCCCGGCTACACCTTC. This gives the protein CASSFRRAPGYTF.

The chain recombines TRBV6-5 with TRBJ1-2; 7 nucleotides line up with TRBD1. V shed 6 bases, J shed 3 bases, and the junction held 7 bases outside the gene matches. There are 14 residues in the CDR3. Germline CDR1 is MNHEY and CDR2 is SVGAGI. The CDR3 nucleotides read TGTGCCAGCAGCCCAGGGGGGTCTTACTATGGCTACACCTTC. Translated, it gives CASSPGGSYYGYTF.

The chain couples TRBV4-3 to TRBJ2-2; maybe TRBD2 (6 bases). V was cut by 4 bases and J by 5 bases, with 23 bases left in between. The germline gives CDR1 LGHNA, CDR2 YSLEER. The CDR3 totals 18 residues. The CDR3 region has the DNA TGCGCCAGCAGCCGACGATCAGCGCCGGGACTCCCTACCGGGGAGCTGTTTTTT. This sequence encodes CASSRRSAPGLPTGELFF.

The rearrangement links TRBV12-3 or TRBV12-4 to TRBJ1-3, with D uncertain. The CDR3 sequence is 13 residues long. V lost 3 bases and J 8 bases, leaving 11 bases between the germline ends. The CDR3 region is CASSLAEGHTIYF. The DNA for the CDR3 is TGTGCCAGCAGTTTGGCCGAGGGCCACACCATATATTTT.

This rearrangement joins TRBV6-5 to TRBJ2-5; D not certain. Trimming left V 8 bases short and J 0 bases short, with 10 bases between. The length of the CDR3 is 13 residues. CDR1 is MNHEY and CDR2 is SVGAGI in the germline V gene. CDR3 amino acids: CASGRLHQETQYF. The CDR3 DNA reads as TGTGCCAGCGGCAGACTTCACCAAGAGACCCAGTACTTC.